These T cell receptor beta chains were read from a single sample in a study of blood T cell repertoires in COVID-19. Data came from immunoSEQ multiplex PCR; TCRdb stores just in-frame clones and leaves some out. The data show more than 40,000 clones, more than 85% seen once. Sequencing was carried out using PBMCs or T cells enriched from blood (not recorded which). The origin of the receptors is a woman in her forties or fifties who had recovered from COVID-19. Both conserved end residues are part of each CDR3. The order of the fields is clone size, D gene, V gene, J gene, CDR3 protein, CDR3 DNA. The D gene is left open where the match is weak. Rows may omit the clone size; those that give it use once, few, many or a size class.

abundance: -
d_gene: -
v_gene: TRBV5-1
j_gene: TRBJ1-1
CDR3aa: CASSLEQNTEAFF
CDR3nt: TGCGCCAGCAGCTTGGAGCAGAACACTGAAGCTTTCTTT

abundance: -
d_gene: -
v_gene: TRBV7-7
j_gene: TRBJ2-5
CDR3aa: CASSFRQQETQYF
CDR3nt: TGTGCCAGCAGCTTCCGACAGCAAGAGACCCAGTACTTC

abundance: -
d_gene: TRBD2
v_gene: TRBV10-3
j_gene: TRBJ2-3
CDR3aa: CAIQGRAGDTDTQYF
CDR3nt: TGTGCCATCCAAGGGCGGGCGGGAGACACAGATACGCAGTATTTT

abundance: -
d_gene: -
v_gene: TRBV6-2/TRBV6-3
j_gene: TRBJ2-7
CDR3aa: CASSRFPGEKQYF
CDR3nt: TGTGCCAGCAGCCGTTTTCCGGGGGAAAAGCAGTACTTC

abundance: -
d_gene: -
v_gene: TRBV7-2
j_gene: TRBJ1-5
CDR3aa: CASSLAAAGDSNQPQHF
CDR3nt: TGTGCCAGCAGCTTAGCGGCCGCGGGGGATAGCAATCAGCCCCAGCATTTT

abundance: -
d_gene: TRBD1
v_gene: TRBV12-3/TRBV12-4
j_gene: TRBJ1-5
CDR3aa: CASSLTGDQPQHF
CDR3nt: TGTGCCAGCAGCCTGACAGGGGACCAGCCCCAGCATTTT

abundance: -
d_gene: TRBD2
v_gene: TRBV5-1
j_gene: TRBJ2-6
CDR3aa: CASSLGLAPPTFSGANVLTF
CDR3nt: TGCGCCAGCAGCTTGGGACTAGCTCCCCCCACATTCTCTGGGGCCAACGTCCTGACTTTC

abundance: -
d_gene: TRBD1
v_gene: TRBV28
j_gene: TRBJ1-5
CDR3aa: CATYTGTGVNQPQHF
CDR3nt: TGTGCCACATACACCGGGACAGGGGTCAATCAGCCCCAGCATTTT

abundance: few
d_gene: -
v_gene: TRBV7-9
j_gene: TRBJ1-2
CDR3aa: CASSPTTGYGYTF
CDR3nt: TGTGCCAGCAGCCCTACGACGGGCTATGGCTACACCTTC

abundance: -
d_gene: -
v_gene: TRBV7-2
j_gene: TRBJ2-7
CDR3aa: CASSLGSYSYEQYF
CDR3nt: TGTGCCAGCAGCTTGGGCAGTTACTCCTACGAGCAGTACTTC

abundance: -
d_gene: -
v_gene: TRBV2
j_gene: TRBJ1-4
CDR3aa: CASSEALRYNEKLFF
CDR3nt: TGTGCCAGCAGTGAAGCGCTGAGATATAATGAAAAACTGTTTTTT

abundance: -
d_gene: -
v_gene: TRBV5-5
j_gene: TRBJ2-7
CDR3aa: CASSLAVGPTYEQYF
CDR3nt: TGTGCCAGCAGCTTGGCGGTGGGGCCTACCTACGAGCAGTACTTC

abundance: -
d_gene: TRBD2
v_gene: TRBV5-1
j_gene: TRBJ2-5
CDR3aa: CASSSGTSAGETQYF
CDR3nt: TGCGCCAGCAGCTCCGGGACTAGCGCGGGAGAGACCCAGTACTTC

abundance: -
d_gene: -
v_gene: TRBV7-9
j_gene: TRBJ1-3
CDR3aa: CASSKDPAGNTIYF
CDR3nt: TGTGCCAGCAGCAAAGACCCGGCTGGAAACACCATATATTTT

abundance: -
d_gene: -
v_gene: TRBV7-9
j_gene: TRBJ1-1
CDR3aa: CASSLIRAENTEAFF
CDR3nt: TGTGCCAGCAGCCTAATCAGGGCCGAGAACACTGAAGCTTTCTTT

abundance: -
d_gene: -
v_gene: TRBV7-8
j_gene: TRBJ2-1
CDR3aa: CASSLLLERAGEQFF
CDR3nt: TGTGCCAGCAGCTTACTCCTAGAGAGGGCCGGTGAGCAGTTCTTC

abundance: -
d_gene: TRBD1
v_gene: TRBV9
j_gene: TRBJ1-1
CDR3aa: CASSKGQAMNTEAFF
CDR3nt: TGTGCCAGCAGCAAGGGACAGGCTATGAACACTGAAGCTTTCTTT

abundance: -
d_gene: -
v_gene: TRBV11-1
j_gene: TRBJ1-1
CDR3aa: CASSRRQVNTEAFF
CDR3nt: TGTGCCAGCAGCCGAAGACAGGTGAACACTGAAGCTTTCTTT

abundance: -
d_gene: -
v_gene: TRBV7-2
j_gene: TRBJ1-1
CDR3aa: CASSLSGTQSEAFF
CDR3nt: TGTGCCAGCAGCCTCAGCGGGACCCAAAGTGAAGCTTTCTTT

abundance: -
d_gene: -
v_gene: TRBV19
j_gene: TRBJ1-2
CDR3aa: CASSPAGQTNYGYTF
CDR3nt: TGTGCCAGTAGTCCCGCGGGGCAGACTAACTATGGCTACACCTTC

abundance: -
d_gene: -
v_gene: TRBV5-5
j_gene: TRBJ1-2
CDR3aa: CASSLAEGLNYGYTF
CDR3nt: TGTGCCAGCAGCTTGGCCGAGGGATTAAACTATGGCTACACCTTC

abundance: -
d_gene: TRBD1
v_gene: TRBV5-8
j_gene: TRBJ1-5
CDR3aa: CASSRDRGNQPQHF
CDR3nt: TGTGCCAGCAGCCGAGACAGGGGAAATCAGCCCCAGCATTTT

abundance: -
d_gene: -
v_gene: TRBV28
j_gene: TRBJ1-2
CDR3aa: CASSSPDIRGYTF
CDR3nt: TGTGCCAGCAGTTCACCGGACATACGCGGCTACACCTTC

abundance: -
d_gene: TRBD1
v_gene: TRBV9
j_gene: TRBJ1-4
CDR3aa: CASSVGAGGTATNEKLFF
CDR3nt: TGTGCCAGCAGCGTAGGGGCAGGGGGTACTGCAACTAATGAAAAACTGTTTTTT

abundance: -
d_gene: -
v_gene: TRBV21-1
j_gene: TRBJ2-5
CDR3aa: CASSKYDRDRDETQYF
CDR3nt: TGTGCCAGCAGCAAATATGACCGGGACAGGGATGAGACCCAGTACTTC

abundance: once
d_gene: TRBD1
v_gene: TRBV29-1
j_gene: TRBJ1-4
CDR3aa: CSARGQLNEKLFF
CDR3nt: TGCAGCGCGCGGGGACAGCTTAATGAAAAACTGTTTTTT

abundance: -
d_gene: -
v_gene: TRBV10-3
j_gene: TRBJ2-1
CDR3aa: CAISDIQDSYNEQFF
CDR3nt: TGTGCCATCAGTGATATCCAGGACTCCTACAATGAGCAGTTCTTC

abundance: -
d_gene: -
v_gene: TRBV20-1
j_gene: TRBJ1-1
CDR3aa: CSASGGRGEAFF
CDR3nt: TGCAGTGCTAGTGGAGGGCGCGGTGAAGCTTTCTTT

abundance: -
d_gene: -
v_gene: TRBV7-9
j_gene: TRBJ1-2
CDR3aa: CASSLGGQGYTF
CDR3nt: TGTGCCAGCAGCTTAGGCGGACAGGGCTACACCTTC

abundance: -
d_gene: -
v_gene: TRBV28
j_gene: TRBJ1-4
CDR3aa: CASSLGHYPQIF
CDR3nt: TGTGCCAGCAGTTTAGGACATTACCCCCAAATTTTT

abundance: -
d_gene: -
v_gene: TRBV14
j_gene: TRBJ2-2
CDR3aa: CASSHRFTSPGELFF
CDR3nt: TGTGCCAGCAGCCACCGGTTTACCTCCCCCGGGGAGCTGTTTTTT